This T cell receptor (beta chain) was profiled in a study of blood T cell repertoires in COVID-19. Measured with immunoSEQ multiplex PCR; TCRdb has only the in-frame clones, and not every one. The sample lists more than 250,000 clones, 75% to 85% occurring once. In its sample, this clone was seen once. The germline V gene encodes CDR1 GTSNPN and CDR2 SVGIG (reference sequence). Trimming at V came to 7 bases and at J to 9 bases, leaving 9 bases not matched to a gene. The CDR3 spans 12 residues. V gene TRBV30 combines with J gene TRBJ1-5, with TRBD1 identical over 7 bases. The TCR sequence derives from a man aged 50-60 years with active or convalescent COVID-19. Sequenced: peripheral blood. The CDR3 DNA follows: TGTGCCTCTCGGACAGGCGATGGGCCCCAGCATTTT. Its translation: CASRTGDGPQHF.